These 32 T cell receptor beta chains came from one sample sequenced in a study of CD8 T cells in Susac syndrome. RNA in amounts of about 0.45 to 1 ug was reverse transcribed with random hexamers. Each CDR3 protein gets one entry after TCRdb re-called the immunoSEQ multiplex PCR reads with MiXCR. The sample contains around 190,000 distinct CDR3 sequences, roughly 94% of which appear only once. Input material: CD4+ T cells from PBMCs. Receptors were obtained from a human donor in good health.

This clonotype was recorded only once. V usage is TRBV12-3 or TRBV12-4 and J usage is TRBJ1-1; D call uncertain. V gave up 3 bases and J gave up 1 base, with 6 bases separating them. The CDR3 extends over 13 amino acids. In DNA, the CDR3 is TGTGCCAGCAGTTTTGAACAGAACACTGAAGCTTTCTTT. Its protein product is CASSFEQNTEAFF.

This clonotype appeared once. The chain employs TRBV7-2 and TRBJ2-3, with 11 bases that match TRBD2. The CDR3 runs 16 residues. Germline V gene lookup returns CDR1 SGHTA and CDR2 FQGNSA. V lost 5 bases, J lost 5 bases, and 9 bases stayed unmatched. The CDR3 DNA is TGTGCCAGCAGCCTTAGCGGGGGGGCAGGTGGAGATACGCAGTATTTT. It yields the protein CASSLSGGAGGDTQYF.

The V and J genes are TRBV2 and TRBJ2-7; D tentatively reads TRBD1 or TRBD2 (5 bases each). CDR1 SNHLY and CDR2 FYNNEI come from the germline V gene. Trimming removed 8 bases from V and 4 bases from J, with 18 bases in between. The CDR3 spans 14 residues. Here the CDR3 DNA reads TGTGCCAGCCTCCTTGGGGGAGTGAGGTACGAGCAGTACGTC. Its translation: CASLLGGVRYEQYV.

The rearrangement uses TRBV11-2 and TRBJ2-2; 9 bases match TRBD2. Trimming removed 6 bases from V and 3 bases from J; junction bases left unmatched: 2. Germline-derived CDR1 and CDR2 are SGHAT and FQNNGV. This CDR3 is 14 amino acids long. The CDR3, as DNA: TGTGCCAGCAGGGCTAGCGGGGACACCGGGGAGCTGTTTTTT. It specifies CASRASGDTGELFF.

The genes are TRBV2 and TRBJ2-7, with D perhaps assigned TRBD1 or TRBD2 (5 bases each). Looked up from germline, CDR1 is SNHLY and CDR2 is FYNNEI. The CDR3 consists of 12 residues. The V and J ends lost 3 bases and 5 bases respectively, with 8 bases between them. Here the CDR3 DNA reads TGTGCCAGCAGTGAGGGACCCAACGAGCAGTACTTC. It yields the protein CASSEGPNEQYF.

CDR3 bases: TGTGCCAGCAGCGCCTACTACTCCGGATTCGATGAGCAGTTCTTC. Protein: CASSAYYSGFDEQFF. V is TRBV9 and J is TRBJ2-1, with unresolved D. The ends were cut back, 3 bases at V and 8 bases at J, with 18 bases in the middle. CDR3 length: 15 amino acids. The V gene's germline CDR1 is SGDLS and CDR2 YYNGEE.

The rearrangement uses TRBV5-6 and TRBJ2-3; 14 nucleotides align to TRBD2. Germline CDR1 is SGHDT and CDR2 is YYEEEE. The CDR3 runs to 18 residues. The J segment lost 5 bases and the V segment lost 4 bases, leaving 12 bases of the junction unmatched. In DNA, the CDR3 is TGTGCCAGCAGCGGCGGGACTAGCGGGGGCTGGGGGAGAGATACGCAGTATTTT. This encodes CASSGGTSGGWGRDTQYF. The full variable domain, with the rest looked up from reference TRBV5-6 and TRBJ2-3, is DAGVTQSPTHLIKTRGQQVTLRCSPKSGHDTVSWYQQALGQGPQFIFQYYEEEERQRGNFPDRFSGHQFPNYSSELNVNALLLGDSALYLCASSGGTSGGWGRDTQYFGPGTRLTVL.

In its sample, this clonotype was seen once. The chain uses TRBV20-1 and TRBJ1-5, with 7 nucleotides matching TRBD1. Germline V gene lookup returns CDR1 DFQATT and CDR2 SNEGSKA (reference sequence). The CDR3 is made up of 14 amino acids. Losses at the gene ends were 6 bases for V and 6 bases for J; bases not matched to a gene: 11. The CDR3 region is CSADGQGEGQPQHF. The CDR3 DNA is TGCAGTGCGGATGGGCAGGGGGAGGGTCAGCCCCAGCATTTT.

The chain is built from TRBV28 and TRBJ1-2; 9 bases fit TRBD1. This CDR3 is built from 15 residues. The ends lost 6 bases at V and 7 bases at J; junction bases unmatched: 12. Germline V CDR1 and CDR2: MDHEN, SYDVKM. The CDR3 protein is CASRTPGQGHSGYTF. In DNA, the CDR3 is TGTGCCAGCAGGACACCGGGACAGGGTCACAGTGGCTACACCTTC.

The chain carries TRBV29-1 and TRBJ2-1; TRBD1 is a possible D gene (6 bases). V was shortened by 8 bases and J by 8 bases, with 16 bases between the two germline ends. CDR1 and CDR2 from the germline V gene are SQVTM and ANQGSEA. The CDR3 is 12 residues long. CDR3 residues: CSTRQAGDEQFF. CDR3 coding DNA: TGCAGCACCAGACAGGCTGGGGATGAGCAGTTCTTC.

The chain recombines TRBV29-1 with TRBJ2-5, with D possibly TRBD2 on 6 matching bases. V lost 7 bases and J lost 2, with 11 bases in between. In germline, CDR1 is SQVTM, CDR2 ANQGSEA. The CDR3 extends over 12 amino acids. This chain's CDR3 is CSDSEGQETQYF. CDR3 nucleotides: TGCAGCGACTCGGAGGGGCAAGAGACCCAGTACTTC.

The table lists this clonotype with a count of one. The V gene is TRBV7-2, the J gene TRBJ2-5; 10 bases are shared with TRBD1. Germline CDR1 and CDR2: SGHTA and FQGNSA. The CDR3 is 15 residues long. The V segment lost 5 bases and the J segment 7 bases; nucleotides outside the gene matches: 10. The DNA for the CDR3 is TGTGCCAGCAGCGACAGGGGGCGGATGCGGTGGACCCAGTACTTC. Translation gives CASSDRGRMRWTQYF.

The J gene is TRBJ2-6, the V gene TRBV3-1, with 9 nucleotides matching TRBD1. This CDR3 spans 17 amino acids. The V gene end was trimmed by 6 bases and the J gene end by 0 bases; junction bases not matched to a gene: 6. Germline loops: CDR1 LGHDT, CDR2 YNNKEL (reference sequence). This CDR3 is CASRIGTGLSGANVLTF. CDR3 coding DNA: TGTGCCAGCAGGATTGGGACAGGGCTCTCTGGGGCCAACGTCCTGACTTTC.

The V call is TRBV28, the J call TRBJ2-7; D perhaps matches TRBD1 (5 bases). The CDR3 consists of 15 residues. Looked up from germline, CDR1 is MDHEN and CDR2 is SYDVKM. V lost 5 bases and J 2 bases, leaving 16 bases between the germline ends. CDR3 loop: CASSPRGLKAYEQYV. In DNA form, the CDR3 reads TGTGCCAGCAGTCCAAGGGGCCTAAAAGCCTACGAGCAGTACGTC.

This rearrangement joins TRBV11-2 to TRBJ2-1; the D is unclear. The CDR3 runs to 13 residues. V gave up 3 bases and J gave up 6 bases, with 9 bases separating them. The germline CDR1 and CDR2 sequences are SGHAT and FQNNGV. As DNA, the CDR3 is TGTGCCAGCAGCTTGGGTCGAGTCAATGAGCAGTTCTTC. Its translation: CASSLGRVNEQFF.

This clonotype was recorded once. The chain recombines TRBV7-9 with TRBJ2-2, with D perhaps matching TRBD1 or TRBD2 (5 bases each). V lost 4 bases, J lost 6 bases, and 12 bases lay in between. The germline V gene has CDR1 SEHNR and CDR2 FQNEAQ (reference sequence). This CDR3 has 14 amino acids. CDR3 coding DNA: TGTGCCAGCAGCTGGGGGACCCCGGCCGGGGAGCTGTTTTTT. This sequence encodes CASSWGTPAGELFF.

The genes are TRBV9 and TRBJ2-2, with D possibly called TRBD1 or TRBD2 (5 bases each). Germline CDR1 SGDLS, CDR2 YYNGEE. The CDR3 spans 13 residues. The V end lost 0 bases, the J end lost 6 bases, and 6 bases lay between the germline ends. CDR3 in DNA: TGTGCCAGCAGCGTAGTGGGGGCCGGGGAGCTGTTTTTT. This gives the protein CASSVVGAGELFF.

The V and J genes are TRBV6-1 and TRBJ2-5, with D tentatively TRBD2 (7 bases). The CDR3 totals 15 residues. Germline CDR1 MNHNS, CDR2 SASEGT. V was trimmed by 4 bases and J by 7 bases, leaving 19 bases between them. The CDR3 is CASSGGGLAPRTQYF. The CDR3 DNA sequence: TGTGCCAGCAGTGGGGGGGGGCTAGCGCCGAGGACCCAGTACTTC.

This rearrangement joins TRBV29-1 to TRBJ1-1; D remains unclear. V was cut by 0 bases and J by 0 bases, with 11 bases left in between. This CDR3 has 15 residues. Germline loops: CDR1 SQVTM, CDR2 ANQGSEA. Written as DNA, the CDR3 is TGCAGCGTTGAAGAAGGGAAGGGTCTGAACACTGAAGCTTTCTTT. It translates to CSVEEGKGLNTEAFF.

This clonotype was detected only once. The rearrangement joins TRBV20-1 to TRBJ1-1; D remains ambiguous. V gave up 5 bases and J gave up 0 bases, with 4 bases separating them. The germline CDR1 and CDR2 sequences are DFQATT and SNEGSKA (reference sequence). The CDR3 contains 11 residues. This chain's CDR3 is CSAPLNTEAFF. Written as DNA, the CDR3 is TGCAGTGCTCCATTGAACACTGAAGCTTTCTTT.

J is TRBJ2-7 and V is TRBV28, with D uncertain. The V and J ends lost 6 bases and 5 bases respectively, with 23 bases between them. The V gene's germline CDR1 is MDHEN and CDR2 SYDVKM. CDR3 size: 16 residues. The CDR3 spells CASSPSMGLPHHEQYF. The CDR3, as DNA: TGTGCCAGCAGCCCCAGTATGGGCCTACCTCACCACGAGCAGTACTTC.

The chain recombines TRBV28 with TRBJ2-3; a weak D match, TRBD2 (5 bases). The V end was cut by 8 bases, the J end by 0 bases, with 12 bases between. The CDR3 sequence is 14 residues long. Germline V gene lookup returns CDR1 MDHEN and CDR2 SYDVKM. The CDR3 loop is CASLPAVSTDTQYF. The CDR3, as DNA: TGTGCCAGCCTTCCAGCGGTTAGCACAGATACGCAGTATTTT.

The chain employs TRBV30 and TRBJ1-5; possibly TRBD1 for D (5 bases). This CDR3 contains 15 residues. V was trimmed by 2 bases and J by 2 bases, leaving 13 bases between them. CDR1 and CDR2 (germline): GTSNPN, SVGIG (reference sequence). The CDR3 DNA reads TGTGCCTGGAGTCGAGGGGAGTCAGGCAATCAGCCCCAGCATTTT. Protein: CAWSRGESGNQPQHF.

This chain connects TRBV27 to TRBJ2-3; 10 bases match TRBD1. The length of the CDR3 is 15 residues. V was pared by 2 bases and J by 4 bases, with 3 bases of the junction left unmatched. CDR1 and CDR2 from the germline V gene are MNHEY and SMNVEV (reference sequence). The CDR3 nucleotides are TGTGCCAGCAGTTTAGACAGGGGGCAAGCAGATACGCAGTATTTT. Translation: CASSLDRGQADTQYF.

V is TRBV12-3 or TRBV12-4 and J is TRBJ1-5, with a weak D call TRBD1 (5 bases). Trimming took 4 bases from V and 0 from J, leaving 22 bases between them. CDR3 length: 19 residues. CDR3 residues: CASSSRQFLARNSNQPQHF. CDR3 nucleotide sequence: TGTGCCAGCAGTTCTCGACAGTTTCTGGCCCGAAATAGCAATCAGCCCCAGCATTTT.

This chain joins TRBV3-1 and TRBJ2-5, with 7 bases fitting TRBD2. With V trimmed by 7 bases and J by 5 bases, 7 bases remained unmatched. The CDR3 loop spans 13 amino acids. Germline lookup yields CDR1 LGHDT and CDR2 YNNKEL (reference sequence). CDR3 loop: CASTRGGEETQYF. CDR3 nucleotide sequence: TGTGCCAGCACCCGGGGAGGGGAGGAGACCCAGTACTTC.

This chain joins TRBV20-1 and TRBJ1-2, with a weak D call TRBD1 (5 bases). The V and J ends lost 6 bases and 3 bases respectively, with 14 bases between them. The CDR3 contains 13 residues. The germline gives CDR1 DFQATT, CDR2 SNEGSKA (reference sequence). CDR3 DNA sequence: TGCAGTGCGAAACACCGAGGGGACTATGGCTACACCTTC. It encodes CSAKHRGDYGYTF.

This chain connects TRBV18 to TRBJ1-5; TRBD1 aligns across 9 bases. The germline V gene encodes CDR1 KGHSH and CDR2 LQKENI. This CDR3 spans 14 amino acids. V was pared by 6 bases and J by 4 bases, with 4 bases of the junction left unmatched. Here the CDR3 DNA reads TGTGCCAGCTCGTCCGGGACAGGGAATCAGCCCCAGCATTTT. This codes for CASSSGTGNQPQHF.

This clonotype was seen a single time. The rearrangement uses TRBV12-3 or TRBV12-4 and TRBJ2-3; TRBD2 aligns across 10 bases. This CDR3 is built from 16 residues. The V gene end was trimmed by 7 bases and the J gene end by 0 bases; junction bases not matched to a gene: 7. This chain's CDR3 is CASILAGRSSTDTQYF. CDR3 coding DNA: TGTGCCAGCATACTAGCGGGGAGGTCTAGCACAGATACGCAGTATTTT.

This chain joins TRBV5-1 and TRBJ2-3; maybe TRBD2 (6 bases). CDR1 is SGHRS, CDR2 YFSETQ, per germline. The CDR3 has 14 residues. Trimming pared 0 bases from V and 6 bases from J, leaving 11 bases between. The CDR3: CASSLVTSRDTQYF. Written as DNA, the CDR3 is TGCGCCAGCAGCTTGGTTACTAGCCGGGATACGCAGTATTTT.

This chain connects TRBV29-1 to TRBJ2-5; TRBD2 matches at 9 bases. The V and J ends lost 6 bases and 4 bases, in that order; junction bases with no gene match: 9. This CDR3 region has 14 residues. CDR1 and CDR2 from the germline V gene are SQVTM and ANQGSEA. The CDR3 is CSVIAGVVVETQYF. CDR3 nucleotide sequence: TGCAGCGTGATAGCGGGAGTGGTCGTAGAGACCCAGTACTTC.

The rearrangement joins TRBV3-1 to TRBJ2-1; 12 bases fit TRBD2. Trimming removed 4 bases from V and 7 bases from J; junction bases left unmatched: 5. Germline V CDR1 and CDR2: LGHDT, YNNKEL (reference sequence). CDR3 length: 15 residues. CDR3 nucleotide sequence: TGTGCCAGCAGCCTCGGAGGGACTAGCGGGAATGAGCAGTTCTTC. This sequence encodes CASSLGGTSGNEQFF.